The source of this T cell receptor (beta chain) is a study of shared T cell receptors in the human thymus (dated by TCRdb to the early 2020s). In terms of the full investigation: The study investigated the way shared, self-reactive T-cell receptor alpha chains are produced in the human thymus.

Library preparation used the immunoSEQ multiplex PCR assay. The source is immuneACCESS, and TCRdb retained only in-frame sequences with V and J called. Part of the clones is not carried over; for the studies checked, unresolved V genes explain less than half of this, and the remainder is unexplained. A total of over 350,000 clones appear in this sample, just under 95% of them only once. Of the sample, approximately 0.018% falls within the top ten clones. A remark on this clone: This receptor's antigen is unknown. No much larger clone is present one base from it, and per-base qualities are unavailable.

Taken from cysteine to phenylalanine, the CDR3 has 15 residues. Of all the DNA, just the CDR3 is kept, 45 bases in frame from base 1. A distance of 17 bases separates the germline ends of V and J, which lose 2 bases and 7 bases respectively. Looking up the germline V gene yields CDR1 MGHRA and CDR2 YSYEKL. Rearrangement joined TRBV4-1 to TRBJ1-1; the D gene cannot be named for sure. Sequencing was performed on thymocytes. The sequence came from a human donor. The base sequence is TGCGCCAGCAGCCAACCTTTCTATCTCGGGGATGAAGCTTTCTTT. Its translation reads: CASSQPFYLGDEAFF.